Below, 5 T cell receptor beta chains from the same sample are listed, as sequenced in a study of cytomegalovirus exposure and HLA in healthy donors. Use of 60 Vbeta and 13 Jbeta primers characterized the PCR. This table comes from immunoSEQ multiplex PCR, and its TCRdb copy is limited to in-frame clones, with some not included. In the table there are more than 130,000 clones, about 78% of which are singletons. The sample taken for sequencing was PBMCs. The receptors were gathered from a male donor in good health and CMV-seronegative.

V usage is TRBV18 and J usage is TRBJ2-1; 7 nucleotides agree with TRBD1. This CDR3 is 16 amino acids long. The J segment lost 1 base and the V segment lost 6 bases, leaving 9 bases of the junction unmatched. CDR1 KGHSH and CDR2 LQKENI come from the germline V gene. CDR3: CASSPRDSLSYNEQFF. The CDR3 DNA reads TGTGCCAGCTCGCCGAGGGACAGTCTATCCTACAATGAGCAGTTCTTC.

The sample holds one count of this clone. The V and J genes are TRBV27 and TRBJ2-7; weak D call: TRBD2 (5 bases). Germline V CDR1 and CDR2: MNHEY, SMNVEV (reference sequence). With 5 bases removed from V and 2 bases from J, the gap between germline ends came to 7 bases. CDR3 length: 12 amino acids. CDR3 amino acids: CASSRDPYEQYF. In DNA form, the CDR3 reads TGTGCCAGCAGTCGGGATCCCTACGAGCAGTACTTC.

The J gene is TRBJ1-1, the V gene TRBV27; TRBD1 agrees at 7 bases. CDR1 is MNHEY, CDR2 SMNVEV, per germline (reference sequence). This CDR3 has 14 amino acids. V shed 5 bases and J 1 base; nucleotides not matched to a gene: 4. The CDR3 here is CASSRRQGNTEAFF. The DNA of the CDR3 is TGTGCCAGCAGTCGGAGACAGGGGAACACTGAAGCTTTCTTT.

This chain uses TRBV9 with TRBJ2-5; D may be TRBD2 (6 bases). V lost 1 base to trimming and J lost 1 base, with 14 bases between them. The CDR3 loop spans 16 amino acids. Germline CDR1 SGDLS, CDR2 YYNGEE. The CDR3 reads CASSVLGLGGQETQYF. In DNA, the CDR3 is TGTGCCAGCAGCGTATTAGGTTTGGGAGGCCAAGAGACCCAGTACTTC.

This clone was detected once. The rearrangement links TRBV6-1 to TRBJ1-6; TRBD1 aligns across 11 bases. The CDR3 has 17 amino acids. Trimming removed 3 bases from V and 6 bases from J; junction bases left unmatched: 7. Per germline, CDR1 MNHNS and CDR2 SASEGT. In DNA form, the CDR3 reads TGTGCCAGCAGTGATTGGACAGGGGGCGTCCGTAATTCACCCCTCCACTTT. It translates to CASSDWTGGVRNSPLHF.